The next 3 T cell receptor beta chains were all read from a single sample in a study of cytomegalovirus exposure and HLA in healthy donors. It was with 60 Vbeta and 13 Jbeta primers that the PCR ran. TCRdb's table, derived via immunoSEQ multiplex PCR, lists solely in-frame clones and lacks some. The sample lists some 95,000 clones, around four fifths occurring once. The sequenced sample consisted of PBMCs. The receptors originated from a woman aged 40-49 years in good health and CMV-seropositive.

A single count supports this clone. CDR3 residues: CASSSGLAGLSGELFF. CDR3 coding DNA: TGTGCCAGCAGTTCGGGACTAGCGGGACTTTCCGGGGAGCTGTTTTTT. The V and J genes are TRBV2 and TRBJ2-2; 13 bases align to TRBD2. This CDR3 has 16 residues. With 5 bases clipped from V and 6 bases from J, the junction kept 6 bases outside the gene matches. Germline assignment: CDR1 SNHLY and CDR2 FYNNEI.

The chain employs TRBV6-5 and TRBJ2-7; D gene unclear. Trimming took 0 bases from V and 0 from J, leaving 3 bases between them. This CDR3 comprises 13 residues. CDR1 MNHEY and CDR2 SVGAGI come from the germline V gene. The CDR3 bases are TGTGCCAGCAGTTACTCGTACTCCTACGAGCAGTACTTC. Protein product: CASSYSYSYEQYF.

Comment on this clone: Other DNA sequences of this sample code for an identical CDR3. This rearrangement joins TRBV7-9 to TRBJ2-5, with 7 nucleotides matching TRBD2. Germline assignment: CDR1 SEHNR and CDR2 FQNEAQ (reference sequence). CDR3 length: 14 residues. Losses at the gene ends were 3 bases for V and 3 bases for J; bases not matched to a gene: 4. This CDR3 reads CASSFLAGEETQYF. In DNA form, the CDR3 reads TGTGCCAGCAGCTTTCTCGCGGGGGAAGAGACCCAGTACTTC.